A single sample gave rise to the 18 T cell receptor beta chains below, sequenced in a study of CD4 T cells in relation to SARS-CoV-2 and coronaviruses. The unexposed donors gave CD4+ T cells in about 2010-2019, prior to COVID-19. CD4+ T cells were isolated from the cells after less than 13 days of culture. Repertoires were generated with immunoSEQ multiplex PCR, while TCRdb's copy carries only in-frame clones and drops some. Here the sample spans about 14,000 clones, roughly 80% being singletons. Their recognized antigens are unknown. Sequencing was performed on CD4+ T cells from PBMCs, cultured in vitro. The receptor set was obtained from a human donor in good health.

This clone was detected once. The rearrangement links TRBV12-3 or TRBV12-4 to TRBJ2-3; D is possibly TRBD2 (5 bases). This CDR3 spans 12 amino acids. V shed 8 bases and J shed 4 bases, with 10 bases lying between them. The CDR3: CASAGESDTQYF. CDR3 in DNA: TGTGCCAGCGCCGGGGAGTCAGATACGCAGTATTTT.

This rearrangement joins TRBV5-1 to TRBJ1-1; TRBD1 agrees at 10 bases. The ends lost 4 bases at V and 4 bases at J; junction bases unmatched: 4. The CDR3 loop spans 14 amino acids. Germline V CDR1 and CDR2: SGHRS, YFSETQ. CDR3 in DNA: TGCGCCAGCAGCCCCGGGACAGGGGCCACTGAAGCTTTCTTT. Encoded protein: CASSPGTGATEAFF. Together with reference TRBV5-1 and TRBJ1-1, the CDR3 gives the full variable domain: KAGVTQTPRYLIKTRGQQVTLSCSPISGHRSVSWYQQTPGQGLQFLFEYFSETQRNKGNFPGRFSGRQFSNSRSEMNVSTLELGDSALYLCASSPGTGATEAFFGQGTRLTVV.

This clone was seen once. The chain links TRBV7-9 to TRBJ2-1, with D perhaps TRBD1 (6 bases). Germline V gene sequence: CDR1 SEHNR, CDR2 FQNEAQ (reference sequence). V lost 7 bases and J lost 6, with 10 bases in between. The CDR3 has 12 amino acids. This CDR3 is CASNSGVNEQFF. CDR3 DNA: TGTGCCAGCAACTCAGGGGTCAATGAGCAGTTCTTC.

The chain uses TRBV7-3 and TRBJ2-5; tentative D call: TRBD2 (6 bases). The germline CDR1 and CDR2 sequences are SGHTA and FQGTGA. Trimming took 4 bases from V and 4 from J, leaving 19 bases between them. The CDR3 runs to 16 residues. The CDR3 DNA sequence: TGTGCCAGCAGCTCGCAGGGAGGCGGGTTAGGAGAGACCCAGTACTTC. This sequence encodes CASSSQGGGLGETQYF.

The gene calls are TRBV4-1 and TRBJ2-2; D is ambiguous. V was trimmed by 2 bases and J by 1 base, leaving 5 bases between them. The germline V gene encodes CDR1 MGHRA and CDR2 YSYEKL. CDR3 length: 14 amino acids. The CDR3 spells CASSQRQNTGELFF. CDR3 nucleotide sequence: TGCGCCAGCAGCCAACGTCAGAACACCGGGGAGCTGTTTTTT.

The chain is built from TRBV10-1 and TRBJ2-5; D is unclear. CDR1 WNHNN and CDR2 SYGVQD come from the germline V gene (reference sequence). Trimming took off 0 bases at V and 5 bases at J, with 10 bases between the two ends. CDR3 size: 14 residues. The CDR3 sequence is CASSESPMGETQYF. The CDR3 coding sequence is TGCGCCAGCAGTGAGTCCCCAATGGGCGAGACCCAGTACTTC.

The rearrangement uses TRBV4-1 and TRBJ2-1, with D tentatively TRBD2 (5 bases). This CDR3 spans 17 amino acids. Germline-derived CDR1 and CDR2 are MGHRA and YSYEKL. V was shortened by 0 bases and J by 7 bases, with 19 bases between the two germline ends. CDR3 protein: CASSQDSFEGMGNEQFF. CDR3 nucleotide sequence: TGCGCCAGCAGCCAAGATTCGTTTGAGGGAATGGGGAATGAGCAGTTCTTC.

This clone was counted only a few times. This chain joins TRBV19 and TRBJ2-7; TRBD2 matches at 9 bases. Trimming at V came to 1 base and at J to 6 bases, leaving 4 bases not matched to a gene. The CDR3 runs 14 residues. CDR1 and CDR2 from the germline V gene are LNHDA and SQIVND (reference sequence). The CDR3 region has the DNA TGTGCCAGTAGTATAGCTAGCGGGAACTTCGAGCAGTACTTC. This translates into CASSIASGNFEQYF. Together with reference TRBV19 and TRBJ2-7, the CDR3 gives the full variable domain: DGGITQSPKYLFRKEGQNVTLSCEQNLNHDAMYWYRQDPGQGLRLIYYSQIVNDFQKGDIAEGYSVSREKKESFPLTVTSAQKNPTAFYLCASSIASGNFEQYFGPGTRLTVT.

This chain links TRBV20-1 with TRBJ1-2, with D possibly being TRBD1 (5 bases). The CDR3 loop spans 13 amino acids. Trimming removed 3 bases from V and 4 bases from J, with 12 bases in between. Germline V gives CDR1 DFQATT, CDR2 SNEGSKA (reference sequence). The CDR3 sequence is CSASFTGAYGYTF. CDR3 in DNA: TGCAGTGCTAGTTTTACAGGAGCCTATGGCTACACCTTC.

The chain combines TRBV7-6 with TRBJ1-3; D call uncertain. CDR3 size: 14 residues. V lost 1 base and J lost 2, with 6 bases in between. Germline-derived CDR1 and CDR2 are SGHVS and FNYEAQ. The CDR3 loop is CASSLDGAGNTIYF. The CDR3 DNA sequence: TGTGCCAGCAGCTTAGACGGGGCTGGAAACACCATATATTTT.

The chain recombines TRBV10-1 with TRBJ2-6, with 8 nucleotides matching TRBD1. Germline V lookup: CDR1 WNHNN, CDR2 SYGVQD (reference sequence). This CDR3 is 15 amino acids long. With V trimmed by 6 bases and J by 0 bases, 1 base remained unmatched. The CDR3 protein is CASSGQGSGANVLTF. The CDR3 DNA is TGCGCCAGCAGCGGACAGGGCTCTGGGGCCAACGTCCTGACTTTC.

This CDR3 reads CASSPTDTYEQYF. As DNA, the CDR3 is TGTGCCAGTAGTCCGACAGATACCTACGAGCAGTACTTC. This sequence joins TRBV19 and TRBJ2-7; a weak D match, TRBD1 (5 bases). Trimming cost V 5 bases and J 2 bases, with 10 bases left between them. The CDR3 has 13 residues. The V gene's germline CDR1 is LNHDA and CDR2 SQIVND (reference sequence).

The V gene is TRBV30, the J gene TRBJ2-1; 8 bases are shared with TRBD2. With 0 bases clipped from V and 9 bases from J, the junction kept 10 bases outside the gene matches. The CDR3 runs to 15 residues. Germline V CDR1 and CDR2: GTSNPN, SVGIG (reference sequence). CDR3 bases: TGTGCCTGGAGTGTACGAAGCGGGAGTACCGGTGAGCAGTTCTTC. It translates to CAWSVRSGSTGEQFF.

This clone has just one count. At one end, the junction sequence differs from germline, possibly due to a read error. The rearrangement joins TRBV5-6 to TRBJ1-2; weak D call: TRBD1 (5 bases). The germline V gene encodes CDR1 SGHDT and CDR2 YYEEEE. The CDR3 consists of 13 residues. CDR3 DNA sequence: TGTGCCAGCACCTTGGGGGGGTACTATGGCTACACCTTC. This gives the protein CASTLGGYYGYTF. The variable domain in full, with the rest retrieved from reference TRBV5-6 and TRBJ1-2, is DAGVTQSPTHLIKTRGQQVTLRCSPKSGHDTVSWYQQALGQGPQFIFQYYEEEERQRGNFPDRFSGHQFPNYSSELNVNALLLGDSALYLCASTLGGYYGYTFGSGTRLTVV.

This clone was detected a few times. This rearrangement joins TRBV30 to TRBJ1-2, with 7 bases lining up with TRBD1. V dropped 5 bases and J dropped 5; count of bases not matched to a gene: 5. The CDR3 loop spans 12 amino acids. Germline CDR1 and CDR2: GTSNPN and SVGIG (reference sequence). CDR3 sequence (DNA): TGTGCCTGGTCGACAGGGTTGTATGGCTACACCTTC. Amino acid sequence: CAWSTGLYGYTF.

V gene TRBV27 combines with J gene TRBJ1-2; 9 bases are a match to TRBD1. The CDR3 totals 14 residues. V lost 5 bases, J lost 8 bases, and 9 bases stayed unmatched. CDR1 and CDR2 from the germline V gene are MNHEY and SMNVEV (reference sequence). The CDR3 is CASSLQGTGTGYTF. The CDR3 nucleotides are TGTGCCAGCAGTCTCCAAGGGACAGGGACCGGCTACACCTTC.

This chain links TRBV30 with TRBJ2-3; D call uncertain. V lost 2 bases and J lost 4, with 4 bases in between. The CDR3 length is 11 residues. Germline CDR1 GTSNPN, CDR2 SVGIG (reference sequence). The CDR3 loop reads CAWSRSDTQYF. The CDR3 DNA is TGTGCCTGGAGTAGGTCAGATACGCAGTATTTT.

This clone was seen a handful of times. The rearrangement links TRBV29-1 to TRBJ1-5, with D perhaps TRBD1 (5 bases). The germline gives CDR1 SQVTM, CDR2 ANQGSEA. Trimming shortened V by 4 bases and J by 5 bases, and 15 bases separated the two germline ends. This CDR3 spans 14 amino acids. The CDR3 sequence: CSVGGAGRDQPQHF. In nucleotides, the CDR3 is TGCAGCGTTGGAGGGGCAGGAAGGGATCAGCCCCAGCATTTT.